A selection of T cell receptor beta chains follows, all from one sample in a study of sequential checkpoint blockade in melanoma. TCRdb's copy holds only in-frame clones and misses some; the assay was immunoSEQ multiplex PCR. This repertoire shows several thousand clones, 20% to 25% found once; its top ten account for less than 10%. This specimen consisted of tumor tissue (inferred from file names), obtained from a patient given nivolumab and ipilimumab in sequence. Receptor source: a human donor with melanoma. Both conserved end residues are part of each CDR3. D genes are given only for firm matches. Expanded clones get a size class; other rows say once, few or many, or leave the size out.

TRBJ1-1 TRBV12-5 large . TGTGCCAGCCAGGCGATAGGGTCTGAAGCTTTCTTT CASQAIGSEAFF
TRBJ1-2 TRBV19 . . TGTGCCAGTAGACTGGACAAAAACTATGGCTACACCTTC CASRLDKNYGYTF
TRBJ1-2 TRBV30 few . TGTGCCTGGAGTGCCTCGACCGCCGGTGGCTACACCTTC CAWSASTAGGYTF
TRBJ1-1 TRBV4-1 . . TGCGCCAGCAGCCAATCGCCGGACAGTAAAGTTAGAACTGAAGCTTTCTTT CASSQSPDSKVRTEAFF
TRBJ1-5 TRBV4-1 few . TGCGCCAGCAGCCAAGATCAAGTACAAGGGGGACAGCCCCAGCATTTT CASSQDQVQGGQPQHF
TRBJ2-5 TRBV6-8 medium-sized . TGTGCCAGCAGTTCAGGGGACGGCGAGACCCAGTACTTC CASSSGDGETQYF
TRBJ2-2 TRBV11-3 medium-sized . TGTGCCAGCAGCCCACGAGGGTTGAACACCGGGGAGCTGTTTTTT CASSPRGLNTGELFF
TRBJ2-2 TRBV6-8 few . TGTGCCAGCAGCACCAAAAAGGGCGGGGAGCTGTTTTTT CASSTKKGGELFF
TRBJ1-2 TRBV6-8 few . TGTGCCAGCAGCCGGGCCCGGGAAGGCTACACCTTC CASSRAREGYTF
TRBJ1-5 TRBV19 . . TGTGCCAGTAGCCCGGGAGGGGGGGGCAATCAGCCCCAGCATTTT CASSPGGGGNQPQHF
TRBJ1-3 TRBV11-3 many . TGTGCCAGCAGCTTAGAGAGTGGCCCGAGGAGTGTATATTTT CASSLESGPRSVYF
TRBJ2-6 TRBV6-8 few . TGTGCCAGCAGTTTTGGGGGCGCTGGGGCCAACGTCCTGACTTTC CASSFGGAGANVLTF
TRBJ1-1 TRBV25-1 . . TGTGCCAGCAGTCCCTCGGGCACTGAAGCTTTCTTT CASSPSGTEAFF
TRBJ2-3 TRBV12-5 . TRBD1 TGTGCTAGTGGTTTGGAAACAGGGGCCGGCACAGATACGCAGTATTTT CASGLETGAGTDTQYF
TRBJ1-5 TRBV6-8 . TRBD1 TGTGCCAGCAGTTCGACGGGACAGGGATTAGGCAATCAGCCCCAGCATTTT CASSSTGQGLGNQPQHF
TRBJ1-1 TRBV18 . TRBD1 TGTGCCAGCTCACCCCGGACAGGAGAGGTCACTGAAGCTTTCTTT CASSPRTGEVTEAFF
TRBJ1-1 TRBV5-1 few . TGCGCCAGCAGCTTGGTGTCAGGGGCAGCCATTTCAGGCACTGAAGCTTTCTTT CASSLVSGAAISGTEAFF
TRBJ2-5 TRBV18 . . TGTGCCAGCTCACCTAGACAGCAAGAGACCCAGTACTTC CASSPRQQETQYF
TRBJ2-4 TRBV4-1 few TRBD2 TGCGCCAGCAGCCAAGATGGAGCGGGACTAGCGGGGGAAAACATTCAGTACTTC CASSQDGAGLAGENIQYF
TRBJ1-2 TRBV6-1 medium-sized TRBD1 TGTGCCAGCAGTGAAGCGGGACAGGGGGACTACACCTTC CASSEAGQGDYTF
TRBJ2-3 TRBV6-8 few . TGTGCCAGCAGTTACGGTAGGACACCATACACAGATACGCAGTATTTT CASSYGRTPYTDTQYF
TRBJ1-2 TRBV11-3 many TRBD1 TGTGCCAGCAGCCCCAGACAGGGCGCCGCCGTAAATGGCTACACCTTC CASSPRQGAAVNGYTF
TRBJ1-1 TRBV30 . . TGTGCCTGGAGTGCCTTTCGACGCGGGCTCTCGTTT CAWSAFRRGLSF
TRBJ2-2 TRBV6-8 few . TGTGCCAGCAGTCCCGGCTGGGACACCGGGGAGCTGTTTTTT CASSPGWDTGELFF
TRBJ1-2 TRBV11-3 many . TGTGCCAGCAGCTTTGGGGGGGCCGCCTCGAGCTACACCTTC CASSFGGAASSYTF
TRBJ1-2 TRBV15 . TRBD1 TGTGCCACCAGCAGAGATTCGACAGGGATCGGCTACACCTTC CATSRDSTGIGYTF
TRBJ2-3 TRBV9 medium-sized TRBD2 TGTGCCAGCAGTACCACTAGCGGGGGGGCCTTAGATACGCAGTATTTT CASSTTSGGALDTQYF
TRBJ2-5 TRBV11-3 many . TGTGCCAGCAGCTCCCTTGGACCCCCCTCAGGAGAGACCCAGTACTTC CASSSLGPPSGETQYF
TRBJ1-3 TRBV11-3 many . TGTGCCAGCAGCTTAGGAGGGGCCAAGAGGGGAAACACCATATATTTT CASSLGGAKRGNTIYF
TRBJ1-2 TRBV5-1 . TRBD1 TGCGCCAGCAGCTTGGTACAGGGGGGCTATGGCTACACCTTC CASSLVQGGYGYTF
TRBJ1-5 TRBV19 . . TGTGCCAGTAGTCTACTCGGGACCATTGCCGATCAGCCCCAGCATTTT CASSLLGTIADQPQHF
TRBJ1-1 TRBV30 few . TGTGCCTGGAGTGTACGGGACGGGGGCGAAGCTTTCTTT CAWSVRDGGEAFF
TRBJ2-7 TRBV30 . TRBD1 TGTGCCTGGAAAGGGACAGGGGACTACGAGCAGTACTTC CAWKGTGDYEQYF
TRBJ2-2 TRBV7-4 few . TGTGCCAGCAGCCCCCTCTCGGACGGGGAGCTGTTTTTT CASSPLSDGELFF
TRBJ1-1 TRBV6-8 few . TGTGCCAGCAGTTACAGGGGATTGAGCACTGAAGCTTTCTTT CASSYRGLSTEAFF
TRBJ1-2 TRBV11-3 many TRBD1 TGTGCCAGCAGCTTAGGGTATTGGGACAGGGAGACGTATGGCTACACCTTC CASSLGYWDRETYGYTF